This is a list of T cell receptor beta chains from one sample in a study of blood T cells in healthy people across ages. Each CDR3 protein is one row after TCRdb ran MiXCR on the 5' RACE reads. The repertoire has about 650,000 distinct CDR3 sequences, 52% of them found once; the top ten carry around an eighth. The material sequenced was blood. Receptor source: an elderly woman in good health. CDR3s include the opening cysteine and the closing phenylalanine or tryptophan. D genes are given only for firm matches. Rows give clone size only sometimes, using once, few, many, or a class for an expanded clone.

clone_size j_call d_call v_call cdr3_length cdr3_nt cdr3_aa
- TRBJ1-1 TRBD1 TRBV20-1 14 TGCAGTGCCGGGACAGGGGGAATGAACACTGAAGCTTTCTTT CSAGTGGMNTEAFF
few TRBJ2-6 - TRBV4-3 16 TGCGCCAGCAGCCAAGAATCGGGGGCTGGGGCCAACGTCCTGACTTTC CASSQESGAGANVLTF
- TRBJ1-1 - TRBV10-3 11 TGTGCCACCTATAGCAGGGCTGAAGCTTTCTTT CATYSRAEAFF
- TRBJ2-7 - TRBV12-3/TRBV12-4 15 TGTGCCAGCAGTCCAGGGCTTGGGTCCTCCTACGAGCAGTACTTC CASSPGLGSSYEQYF
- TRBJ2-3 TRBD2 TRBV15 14 TGTGTCACGCTACCGGGACTAGCGGGAGATACGCAGTATTTT CVTLPGLAGDTQYF
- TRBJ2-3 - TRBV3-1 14 TGTGCCAGCAGCCAACGAGTTAGGACAGATACGCAGTATTTT CASSQRVRTDTQYF
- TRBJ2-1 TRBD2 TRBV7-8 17 TGTGCCAGCAGCTTGGGGATAGGACTAGCGGGTTACAATGAGCAGTTCTTC CASSLGIGLAGYNEQFF
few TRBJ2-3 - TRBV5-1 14 TGCGCCAGCAGCTTGGAGTCGGCCCTTAATAGGCAGTATTTT CASSLESALNRQYF
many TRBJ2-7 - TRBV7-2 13 TGTGCCAGCAGCTTAGCGCTGGCTGACGAGCAGTACTTC CASSLALADEQYF
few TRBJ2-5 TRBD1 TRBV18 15 TGTGCCAGCTCACTAAACCGGGACAGGGAAGAGACCCAGTACTTC CASSLNRDREETQYF
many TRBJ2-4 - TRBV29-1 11 TGCAGCGTTGACAGGGCTGACATTCAGTACTTC CSVDRADIQYF
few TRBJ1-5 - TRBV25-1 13 TGTGCCAGCAGACCTCAGGACAATCAGCCCCAGCATTTT CASRPQDNQPQHF
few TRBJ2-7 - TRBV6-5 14 TGTGCCAGCAGTTACTCACGACAGTCCTACGAGCAGTACTTC CASSYSRQSYEQYF
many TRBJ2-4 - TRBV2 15 TGTGCCAGCAGTCGGGAACTACTCAGTAGAGCCATTCAGTACTTC CASSRELLSRAIQYF
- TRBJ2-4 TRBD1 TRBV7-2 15 TGTGCCAGCAGCTTAGACTCGCGACAGGGGAACATGGTGTACTTC CASSLDSRQGNMVYF
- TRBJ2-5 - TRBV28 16 TGTGCCAGCAGTCCCGCAGGGCGCAGTTTTGGAGAGACCCAGTACTTC CASSPAGRSFGETQYF
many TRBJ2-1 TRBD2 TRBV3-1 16 TGTGCCAGCAGGGGGGCCCTGGGACTAGCCTACAATGAGCAGTTCTTC CASRGALGLAYNEQFF
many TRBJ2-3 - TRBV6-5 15 TGTGCCAGCAGTTACGGCGGGGGCCACACAGATACGCAGTATTTT CASSYGGGHTDTQYF
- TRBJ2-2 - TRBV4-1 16 TGCGCCAGCAGCCAAAAAATTCCGGGACTTACCGGGGAGCTGTTTTTT CASSQKIPGLTGELFF
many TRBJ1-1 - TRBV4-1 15 TGCGCCAGCAGCCAAGAAGGGGTCCTGAACACTGAAGCTTTCTTT CASSQEGVLNTEAFF
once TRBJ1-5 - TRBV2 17 TGTGCCAGCAGTGAAGCGACGGGGGGAGAGGGGAATCAGCCCCAGCATTTT CASSEATGGEGNQPQHF
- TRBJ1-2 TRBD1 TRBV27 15 TGTGCCAGCAGTTTAGACCCAGGGGGTCGATATGGCTACACCTTC CASSLDPGGRYGYTF
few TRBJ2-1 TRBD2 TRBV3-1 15 TGTGCCAGCAGCCAGCGGGGGGCCGGCTACAATGAGCAGTTCTTC CASSQRGAGYNEQFF
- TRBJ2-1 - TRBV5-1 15 TGCGCCAGCAGCCAACAGGGAGGGTCCTACAATGAGCAGTTCTTC CASSQQGGSYNEQFF
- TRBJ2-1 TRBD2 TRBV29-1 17 TGCAGCGTGCCGGGGGGGACTAGCGGGAGGGTGTACAATGAGCAGTTCTTC CSVPGGTSGRVYNEQFF
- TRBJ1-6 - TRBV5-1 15 TGCGCCAGCAGGGAACGAAGCTCCTATAATTCACCCCTCCACTTT CASRERSSYNSPLHF
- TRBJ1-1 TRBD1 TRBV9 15 TGTGCCAGCAGCATGATGGGGACAGGTTACACTGAAGCTTTCTTT CASSMMGTGYTEAFF
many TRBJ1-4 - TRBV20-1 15 TGCAGTGCTGGGACCCCGGGGCGGGGTAATGAAAAACTGTTTTTT CSAGTPGRGNEKLFF
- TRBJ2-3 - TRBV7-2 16 TGTGCCAGCAGCTTAAGGTCAGACACCGGACCAGATACGCAGTATTTT CASSLRSDTGPDTQYF
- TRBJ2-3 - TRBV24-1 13 TGTGCCACCAGTGATACCCTCACAGATACGCAGTATTTT CATSDTLTDTQYF
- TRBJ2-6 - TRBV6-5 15 TGTGCCAGCAGAGGAGGTTACTCTGGGGCCAACGTCCTGACTTTC CASRGGYSGANVLTF
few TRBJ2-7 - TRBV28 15 TGTGCCAGCAGTTTGTTCCCGGCTAACCCCTACGAGCAGTACTTC CASSLFPANPYEQYF
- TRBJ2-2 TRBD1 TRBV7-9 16 TGTGCCAGCAGCTGGGACAGAGGTTTGGGCACCGGGGAGCTGTTTTTT CASSWDRGLGTGELFF
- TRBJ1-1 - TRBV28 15 TGTGCCAGCAGTTTGGCGGCACGGGGGGTAGCTGAAGCTTTCTTT CASSLAARGVAEAFF
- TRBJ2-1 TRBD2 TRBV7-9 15 TGTGCCAGCAGCTTAGCGCAGCGGGAGATCGATGAGCAGTTCTTC CASSLAQREIDEQFF